This TCR beta chain came from a study of cytomegalovirus exposure and HLA in healthy donors. Study outcomes and limitations: Across donors, sequencing depth was assumed by presence/absence analyses to be roughly uniform. Prediction of most subjects' HLA-A and HLA-B alleles by TCR beta sequences was reportedly accurate. A later analysis found common viral pathogens apparently linked to several of the most significant clusters. The study flagged about 150 TCR beta chains as cytomegalovirus-associated.

Notes on this clone: Its target is unknown.

PCR was performed using 60 Vbeta and 13 Jbeta primers. The protocol was immunoSEQ multiplex PCR, while the TCRdb copy is restricted to in-frame clones and leaves out a portion. The table lists roughly 140,000 clones. CDR1 is LGHNA and CDR2 is YSLEER in the germline V gene. The CDR3 runs to 16 residues. The V and J ends lost 1 base and 8 bases respectively, with 15 bases between them. This sequence was found in a male donor in good health and CMV-seronegative. The gene calls are TRBV4-3 and TRBJ1-6, with no clear D. The sample taken for sequencing was PBMCs. The CDR3 DNA follows: TGCGCCAGCAGCCAAGGGCGAGGTTTTAACTATTCACCCCTCCACTTT. It translates to CASSQGRGFNYSPLHF.